This section outlines one TCR beta chain sequence together with its context. The CDR3 has 14 amino acids. Germline CDR1 MDHEN, CDR2 SYDVKM. The V end was cut by 5 bases, the J end by 4 bases, with 14 bases between. Sequencing used immunoSEQ multiplex PCR; TCRdb keeps in-frame clones, though not all of them. The data contain roughly 340,000 clones, approximately 89% of them singletons. This sample is drawn from a study of blood T cell repertoires in COVID-19. Participant reports of clinical history set cohort assignment. Sequencing used PBMCs or T cells enriched from blood (not recorded which). The rearrangement uses TRBV28 and TRBJ1-2, with D tentatively TRBD1 (6 bases). This TCR came from a man aged 40-49 years in a cohort exposed to, infected with or recovered from COVID-19 (not recorded which). This CDR3 reads CASSRTGISYGYTF. As DNA, the CDR3 is TGTGCCAGCAGTAGAACAGGGATTTCCTATGGCTACACCTTC.